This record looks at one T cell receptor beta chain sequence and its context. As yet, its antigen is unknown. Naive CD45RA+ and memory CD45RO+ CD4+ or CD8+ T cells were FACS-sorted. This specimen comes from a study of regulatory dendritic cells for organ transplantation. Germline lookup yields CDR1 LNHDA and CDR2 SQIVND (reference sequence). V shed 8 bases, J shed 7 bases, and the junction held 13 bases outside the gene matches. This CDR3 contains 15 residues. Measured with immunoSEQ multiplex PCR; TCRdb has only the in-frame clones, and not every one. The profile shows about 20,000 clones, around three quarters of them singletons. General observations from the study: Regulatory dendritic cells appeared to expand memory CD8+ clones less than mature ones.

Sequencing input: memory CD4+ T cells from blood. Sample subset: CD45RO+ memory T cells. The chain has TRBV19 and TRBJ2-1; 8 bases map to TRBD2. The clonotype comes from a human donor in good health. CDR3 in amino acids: CASHGRGANRNEQFF. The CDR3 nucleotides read TGTGCCAGTCACGGGAGGGGGGCCAATCGTAATGAGCAGTTCTTC.